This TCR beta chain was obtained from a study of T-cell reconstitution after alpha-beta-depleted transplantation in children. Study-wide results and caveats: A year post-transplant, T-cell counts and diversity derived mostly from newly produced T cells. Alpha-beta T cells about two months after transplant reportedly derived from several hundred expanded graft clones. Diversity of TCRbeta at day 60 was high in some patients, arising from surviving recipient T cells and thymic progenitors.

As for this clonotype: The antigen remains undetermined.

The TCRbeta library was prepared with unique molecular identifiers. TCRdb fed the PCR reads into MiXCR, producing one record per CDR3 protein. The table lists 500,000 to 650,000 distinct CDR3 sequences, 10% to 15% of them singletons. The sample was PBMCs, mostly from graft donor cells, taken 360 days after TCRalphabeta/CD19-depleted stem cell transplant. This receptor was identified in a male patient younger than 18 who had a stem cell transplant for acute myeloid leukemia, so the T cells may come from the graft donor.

CDR3 in amino acids: CASTLGVRGEETQYF. CDR3 nucleotide sequence: TGTGCCAGCACCCTTGGGGTTAGGGGAGAGGAGACCCAGTACTTC. The chain combines TRBV12-3 or TRBV12-4 with TRBJ2-5; D possibly matches TRBD1 or TRBD2 (5 bases each). Trimming pared 7 bases from V and 5 bases from J, leaving 20 bases between. CDR3 length equals 15 residues.